This passage covers 17 T cell receptor beta chains from one sample sequenced in a study of shared clonotypes between healthy human individuals. Positive CCR7 selection of CD45RO-negative cells yielded the naive CD8 cells, and terminally differentiated effector memory CD45RA+ cells were excluded. Profiling relied on immunoSEQ multiplex PCR, and the TCRdb table lists in-frame clones only, not all of them. This sample has 760,000 or so clones, with around 96% found just once. Sequencing input: naive CD8+ T cells sorted from blood. All receptors come from a man aged 25-45 years in good health.

The V gene is TRBV7-9, the J gene TRBJ2-2, with TRBD1 matching over 7 bases. V dropped 4 bases and J dropped 3; count of bases not matched to a gene: 8. Germline CDR1 and CDR2: SEHNR and FQNEAQ (reference sequence). This CDR3 region has 16 residues. CDR3 coding DNA: TGTGCCAGCAGCTCGTGGACAGGCCTTGACACCGGGGAGCTGTTTTTT. This translates into CASSSWTGLDTGELFF.

The chain recombines TRBV7-3 with TRBJ2-3, with 7 bases identical to TRBD2. CDR3 length equals 13 residues. With V trimmed by 5 bases and J by 6 bases, 5 bases remained unmatched. Germline loops: CDR1 SGHTA, CDR2 FQGTGA. This chain's CDR3 is CASSPWEGDTQYF. CDR3 in DNA: TGTGCCAGCAGCCCCTGGGAGGGGGATACGCAGTATTTT.

The chain combines TRBV7-2 with TRBJ1-2; possibly TRBD1 for D (5 bases). Per germline, CDR1 SGHTA and CDR2 FQGNSA. V shed 6 bases and J shed 6 bases, with 17 bases lying between them. CDR3 length: 14 residues. CDR3 in DNA: TGTGCCAGCAGTTTAATTACAGGTGGTAATGGCTACACCTTC. It translates to CASSLITGGNGYTF.

This sequence joins TRBV5-1 and TRBJ1-2; D is unclear. CDR3 length equals 15 residues. Germline CDR1 is SGHRS and CDR2 is YFSETQ. Trimming stripped 4 bases from V and 4 bases from J, with 17 bases between. CDR3 DNA sequence: TGCGCCAGCAGCCCACTTATGAGGGAGGGCTATGGCTACACCTTC. Its translation: CASSPLMREGYGYTF.

This chain connects TRBV15 to TRBJ2-1; 8 bases agree with TRBD2. Looked up from germline, CDR1 is LNHNV and CDR2 is YYDKDF (reference sequence). This CDR3 is built from 14 residues. V gave up 6 bases and J gave up 7 bases; unmatched junction bases: 8. CDR3 sequence: CATRAGGARNEQFF. The CDR3 region has the DNA TGTGCCACCAGGGCGGGAGGAGCCAGAAATGAGCAGTTCTTC. The whole variable domain, remainder taken from reference TRBV15 and TRBJ2-1, is DAMVIQNPRYQVTQFGKPVTLSCSQTLNHNVMYWYQQKSSQAPKLLFHYYDKDFNNEADTPDNFQSRRPNTSFCFLDIRSPGLGDTAMYLCATRAGGARNEQFFGPGTRLTVL.

The V gene is TRBV6-5, the J gene TRBJ2-3; TRBD2 is a possible D gene (5 bases). The CDR3 totals 14 residues. Germline CDR1 is MNHEY and CDR2 is SVGAGI. V was cut by 6 bases and J by 5 bases, with 15 bases left in between. The CDR3 bases are TGTGCCAGCAGCCACAGTCGCGCGGGAGATACGCAGTATTTT. This translates into CASSHSRAGDTQYF.

This clone came up a few times. V usage is TRBV4-1 and J usage is TRBJ2-7; D unresolved. This CDR3 region has 11 residues. Germline CDR1 reads MGHRA; CDR2 reads YSYEKL. Trimming cost V 0 bases and J 5 bases, with 2 bases left between them. The CDR3, as DNA: TGCGCCAGCAGCCAAGATAACGAGCAGTACTTC. Amino acids: CASSQDNEQYF.

This chain connects TRBV7-9 to TRBJ2-1; TRBD1 aligns across 9 bases. Germline V lookup: CDR1 SEHNR, CDR2 FQNEAQ (reference sequence). V dropped 6 bases and J dropped 5; count of bases not matched to a gene: 8. The CDR3 has 15 amino acids. The CDR3: CASRGTGGSNNEQFF. The CDR3 nucleotides read TGTGCCAGCAGGGGAACAGGGGGCTCTAACAATGAGCAGTTCTTC.

The V call is TRBV5-1, the J call TRBJ2-2; D possibly corresponds to TRBD2 (5 bases). Trimming took off 4 bases at V and 1 base at J, with 14 bases between the two ends. Germline lookup yields CDR1 SGHRS and CDR2 YFSETQ. There are 16 residues in the CDR3. In DNA, the CDR3 is TGCGCCAGCAGCATGGCCAGCGGAATGAACACCGGGGAGCTGTTTTTT. It codes for CASSMASGMNTGELFF.

In DNA, the CDR3 is TGTGCCAGCAGCGGCCTTTCAGGGGCCCCTCTCCCCCCGGGGGAGCTGTTTTTT. Its translation is CASSGLSGAPLPPGELFF. V is TRBV9 and J is TRBJ2-2, with a weak D call TRBD1 (6 bases). The CDR3 contains 18 residues. The germline V gene encodes CDR1 SGDLS and CDR2 YYNGEE. Trimming took off 3 bases at V and 8 bases at J, with 26 bases between the two ends.

This sequence joins TRBV7-9 and TRBJ2-1; weak D call: TRBD1 (7 bases). Trimming took off 3 bases at V and 10 bases at J, with 10 bases between the two ends. The CDR3 contains 12 residues. Germline V gene sequence: CDR1 SEHNR, CDR2 FQNEAQ (reference sequence). The CDR3 loop is CASSLQGGEQFF. DNA for the CDR3: TGTGCCAGCAGCTTGCAGGGGGGCGAGCAGTTCTTC.

The chain recombines TRBV28 with TRBJ2-1; 7 bases align to TRBD2. The CDR3 totals 15 residues. V gave up 4 bases and J gave up 10 bases; unmatched junction bases: 13. Germline V gene data show CDR1 as MDHEN and CDR2 as SYDVKM. CDR3 in DNA: TGTGCCAGCAGTTCCCCTAGCGATGCGGGAGAGGAGCAGTTCTTC. Translation: CASSSPSDAGEEQFF.

The V call is TRBV29-1, the J call TRBJ2-4; the D is unclear. The germline V gene has CDR1 SQVTM and CDR2 ANQGSEA. V dropped 4 bases and J dropped 9 bases, with 13 bases sitting between them. The CDR3 is made up of 12 amino acids. CDR3: CSVVGLEFIQYF. CDR3 sequence (DNA): TGCAGCGTTGTTGGGTTGGAGTTCATTCAGTACTTC.

This clone was seen once. V gene TRBV29-1 combines with J gene TRBJ2-1, with 11 bases lining up with TRBD2. The CDR3 is made up of 17 amino acids. The ends lost 1 base at V and 0 bases at J; junction bases unmatched: 5. Per germline, CDR1 SQVTM and CDR2 ANQGSEA. Here the CDR3 DNA reads TGCAGCGTTGAAGGTTTGGGACTAGCGGCCTCCTACAATGAGCAGTTCTTC. It codes for CSVEGLGLAASYNEQFF.

The chain links TRBV10-2 to TRBJ2-7; the match to TRBD1 covers 8 bases. V gave up 8 bases and J gave up 3 bases; unmatched junction bases: 12. The CDR3 runs to 15 residues. Germline CDR1 WSHSY, CDR2 SAAADI. CDR3 in amino acids: CASLVAGTGIYEQYF. The CDR3 DNA is TGCGCCAGCTTAGTAGCCGGGACAGGAATCTACGAGCAGTACTTC.

The chain is built from TRBV29-1 and TRBJ2-1; D is possibly TRBD1 (5 bases). CDR1 is SQVTM, CDR2 ANQGSEA, per germline. The CDR3 runs to 13 residues. The V end lost 7 bases, the J end lost 0 bases, and 10 bases lay between the germline ends. The CDR3 DNA follows: TGCAGCGAGCTCAGGGCCTCCTACAATGAGCAGTTCTTC. Its translation: CSELRASYNEQFF.

This chain joins TRBV7-6 and TRBJ1-1; 8 nucleotides agree with TRBD1. The CDR3 length is 14 residues. The V segment lost 4 bases and the J segment 5 bases; nucleotides outside the gene matches: 6. Germline CDR1 reads SGHVS; CDR2 reads FNYEAQ. In DNA form, the CDR3 reads TGTGCCAGCAGCTATGGACAGGGAAGGACTGAAGCTTTCTTT. The encoded protein is CASSYGQGRTEAFF.